This T cell receptor beta chain appears in the sequencing data of a study of shared clonotypes between healthy human individuals (dated by TCRdb to between 2020 and 2021). The study in broad terms: The cohort included a few men and a couple of women between 18 and 49 years of age. For each donor, CD4 naive and CD4 memory were each run on three plates, CD8 naive on two plates, and CD8 memory on one plate. The study deeply sequenced blood TCR repertoires of roughly five healthy adults to estimate repertoire size and the extent of clonotype sharing between individuals. Libraries were prepared and TCR repertoires were sequenced by different laboratories using diverse techniques, in order to increase sequencing depth and limit assay-specific biases. Each donor's leukapheresis produced roughly between roughly 0.85 and 10 billion PBMCs. Points the paper makes about the study in general: When four donors were compared, the shared fraction of clonotypes was about 5.4% for naive CD4, 3.5% for naive CD8, 2% to 2.5% for memory CD4, and under 0.5% for memory CD8. Clonotypes shared by all four sorted-subset donors showed higher generation probabilities than non-shared clonotypes. Naive subsets generally had larger estimated clonotype richness than memory subsets. Sampling was restricted to blood, and TCR repertoires in tissue are likely to differ from TCR repertoires in blood. Because the study included a small number of donors, the genetic and exposure-history diversity represented was limited. Rarefaction of sorted-subset datasets indicated incomplete sequencing despite the large sequencing depth. Based on pairwise subsampling, the degree of clonotype sharing among donors was expected to be affected by sequencing depth.

Turning to this clone: No antigen is known for it. Base qualities are not at hand, and no much larger clone is one base apart.

TCR CDR3 regions were amplified from genomic DNA by multiplex PCR using the deep immunoSEQ assay. Genomic DNA extracted from each cell subset was distributed evenly over all wells of several immunoSEQ 96-well plates, and each plate served as one replicate. Each replicate PCR for sorted subsets received about 180 ng genomic DNA, equal to about 30,000 T cell genomes. The purified libraries were quantified using a Qubit 3.0 fluorometer, sized with a Bioanalyzer 2100, and then quantified again using the KAPA Library Quantification kit. A separate single-read 150-cycle Illumina NextSeq 550 flow cell was used to sequence each immunoSEQ 96-well plate. Under the source paper's analysis protocol: Because only junctional sequences without quality scores were contained in the immunoSEQ output, filtering matching that applied to full-length reads could not be performed. Sequences were annotated with PyIR, a Python wrapper for IgBLAST v1.9, and V/J genes and CDR3 were assigned using IMGT germline references. Reads with weak V/J assignments (E-value above 1e-6), missing CDR3, stop codons, out-of-frame junctions, or ambiguous translated residues were removed. V3J clonotypes were defined by identical inferred V gene, J gene, and CDR3 amino acid sequence. The percentage overlap between two repertoires was calculated by dividing the number of shared unique clonotypes by the size of the smaller repertoire. RTK rarefaction, the Chao1 estimator, and Recon v2.1 estimates of unobserved clonotypes were used to assess repertoire richness. Generation probabilities for all TCRbeta clonotypes obtained by the gDNA method from a few donors were computed using OLGA. The immuneACCESS repertoire file appears here via TCRdb, limited to in-frame rearrangements. These files lack a portion of the clones; in checked studies, under half of the deficit traces to unresolved V genes, and the cause of the others is not known. V, J and clone size are those of that table, while D and trimming were read from the DNA. The sample yields about 2.1 million clones; 90% to 95% were counted once. The ten biggest clones cover 1.5% to 2% of the sample.

A distance of 8 bases separates the germline ends of V and J, which lose 1 base and 7 bases respectively. The CDR3 numbers 12 residues from cysteine through phenylalanine. CDR3 DNA only is kept here, 36 bases in frame from base 1. The germline V gene (reference sequence) gives CDR1 as SEHNR and CDR2 as FQNEAQ. CD8 naive samples consisted of CD45RO-negative cells that were positively selected for CCR7, yielding a CD45RA+CCR7+ population without TemRA cells. The donors were healthy, HIV-negative adults who had no recently reported acute infections or vaccinations. Only Caucasian adults living in Nashville, Tennessee, USA were represented among the donors. Blood was collected by leukapheresis, and PBMCs were isolated by Ficoll-Histopaque density gradient centrifugation and then cryopreserved in liquid nitrogen vapor phase. Analytical flow cytometry was used to check the purity and quantity of every magnetically sorted T cell population. Genomic DNA was isolated from every sorted fraction and measured by UV absorbance on a Nanodrop 2000c.

The V and J segments used are TRBV7-9 and TRBJ2-7; no D gene call is confident. The receptor comes from a man aged 18 to 29 in good health. Some clones in this sample may be carry-over from other donors' samples. Material for sequencing was naive CD8+ T cells from PBMCs. Reading the label with the study, this specimen's cell subset or site is: CD45RA+CCR7+. CDR3 reads: CASSLGWTEQYF. The DNA sequence is given as TGTGCCAGCAGCTTAGGGTGGACGGAGCAGTACTTC.